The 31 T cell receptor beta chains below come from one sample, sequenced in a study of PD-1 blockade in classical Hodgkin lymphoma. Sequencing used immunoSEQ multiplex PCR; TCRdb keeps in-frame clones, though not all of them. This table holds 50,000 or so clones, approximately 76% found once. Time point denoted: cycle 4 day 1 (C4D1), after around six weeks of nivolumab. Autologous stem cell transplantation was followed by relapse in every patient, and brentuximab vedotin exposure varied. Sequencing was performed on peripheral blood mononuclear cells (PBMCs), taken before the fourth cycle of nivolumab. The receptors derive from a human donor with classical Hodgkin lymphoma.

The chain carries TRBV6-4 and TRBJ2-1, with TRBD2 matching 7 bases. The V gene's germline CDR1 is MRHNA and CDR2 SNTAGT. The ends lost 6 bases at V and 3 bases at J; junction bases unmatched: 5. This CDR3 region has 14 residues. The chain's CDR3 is CASRREIGYNEQFF. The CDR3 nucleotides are TGTGCCAGCAGGCGGGAGATCGGCTACAATGAGCAGTTCTTC.

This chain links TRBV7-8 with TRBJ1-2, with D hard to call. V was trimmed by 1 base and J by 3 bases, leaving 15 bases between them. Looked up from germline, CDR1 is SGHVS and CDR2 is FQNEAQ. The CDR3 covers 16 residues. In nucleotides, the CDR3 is TGTGCCAGCAGCTTAGATCCAGAGGATTATGACTATGGCTACACCTTC. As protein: CASSLDPEDYDYGYTF. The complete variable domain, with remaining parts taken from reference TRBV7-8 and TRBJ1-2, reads GAGVSQSPRYKVAKRGQDVALRCDPISGHVSLFWYQQALGQGPEFLTYFQNEAQLDKSGLPSDRFFAERPEGSVSTLKIQRTQQEDSAVYLCASSLDPEDYDYGYTFGSGTRLTVV.

CDR3 in amino acids: CASSPTGTTYEQYF. The CDR3 region has the DNA TGTGCCAGCAGTCCTACCGGGACGACATACGAGCAGTACTTC. The chain uses TRBV27 and TRBJ2-7, with D perhaps given as TRBD1 or TRBD2 (5 bases each). Between the trimmed V and J ends, which lost 5 bases and 4 bases, there was a span of 15 bases. CDR1 is MNHEY, CDR2 SMNVEV, per germline (reference sequence). This CDR3 is 14 amino acids long.

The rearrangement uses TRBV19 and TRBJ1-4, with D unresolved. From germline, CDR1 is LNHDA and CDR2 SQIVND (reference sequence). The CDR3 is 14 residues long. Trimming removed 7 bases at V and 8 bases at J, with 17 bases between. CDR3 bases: TGTGCCAGTAAGCCCGGGCGCGGCTGGGAAAAACTGTTTTTT. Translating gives CASKPGRGWEKLFF.

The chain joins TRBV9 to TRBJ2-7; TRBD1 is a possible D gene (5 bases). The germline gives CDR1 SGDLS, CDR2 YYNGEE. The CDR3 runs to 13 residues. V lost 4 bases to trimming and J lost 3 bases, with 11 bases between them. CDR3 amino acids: CASSSGLGYEQYF. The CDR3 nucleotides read TGTGCCAGCAGCTCAGGGTTGGGCTACGAGCAGTACTTC.

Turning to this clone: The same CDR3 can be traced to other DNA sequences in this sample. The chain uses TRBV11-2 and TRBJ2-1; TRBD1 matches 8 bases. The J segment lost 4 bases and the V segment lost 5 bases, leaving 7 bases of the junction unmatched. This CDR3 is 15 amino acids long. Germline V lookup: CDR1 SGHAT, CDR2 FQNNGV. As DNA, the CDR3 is TGTGCCAGCAGCACCGGGACAGGAGCGTACAATGAGCAGTTCTTC. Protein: CASSTGTGAYNEQFF.

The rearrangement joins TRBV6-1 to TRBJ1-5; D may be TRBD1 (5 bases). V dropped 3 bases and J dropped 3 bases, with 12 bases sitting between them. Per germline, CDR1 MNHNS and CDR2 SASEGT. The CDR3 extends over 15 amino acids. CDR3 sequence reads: CASSEGPGYNQPQHF. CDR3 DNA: TGTGCCAGCAGTGAGGGCCCAGGGTACAATCAGCCCCAGCATTTT.

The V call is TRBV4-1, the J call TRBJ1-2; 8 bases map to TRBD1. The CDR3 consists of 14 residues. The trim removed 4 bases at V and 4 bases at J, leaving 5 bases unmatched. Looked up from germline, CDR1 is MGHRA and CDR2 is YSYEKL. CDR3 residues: CASSLRGQGYGYTF. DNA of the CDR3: TGCGCCAGCAGCCTCAGGGGGCAGGGCTATGGCTACACCTTC.

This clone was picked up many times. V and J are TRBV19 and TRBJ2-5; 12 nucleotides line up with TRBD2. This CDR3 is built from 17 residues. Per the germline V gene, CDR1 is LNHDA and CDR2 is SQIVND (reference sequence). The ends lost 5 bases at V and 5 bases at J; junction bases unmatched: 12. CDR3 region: CASSPPTSGSAEETQYF. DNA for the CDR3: TGTGCCAGTAGTCCACCGACTAGCGGGAGTGCTGAGGAGACCCAGTACTTC. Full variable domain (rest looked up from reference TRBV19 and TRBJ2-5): DGGITQSPKYLFRKEGQNVTLSCEQNLNHDAMYWYRQDPGQGLRLIYYSQIVNDFQKGDIAEGYSVSREKKESFPLTVTSAQKNPTAFYLCASSPPTSGSAEETQYFGPGTRLLVL.

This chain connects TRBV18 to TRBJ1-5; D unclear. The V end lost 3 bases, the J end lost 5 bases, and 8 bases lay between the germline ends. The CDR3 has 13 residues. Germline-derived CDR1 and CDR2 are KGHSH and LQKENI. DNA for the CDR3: TGTGCCAGCTCACCGACCCTATATCAGCCCCAGCATTTT. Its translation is CASSPTLYQPQHF.

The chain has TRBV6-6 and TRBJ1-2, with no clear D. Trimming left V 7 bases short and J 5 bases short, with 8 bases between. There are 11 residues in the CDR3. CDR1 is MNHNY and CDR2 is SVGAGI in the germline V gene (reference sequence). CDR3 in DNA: TGTGCCAGCAAGGGAGATTATGGCTACACCTTC. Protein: CASKGDYGYTF.

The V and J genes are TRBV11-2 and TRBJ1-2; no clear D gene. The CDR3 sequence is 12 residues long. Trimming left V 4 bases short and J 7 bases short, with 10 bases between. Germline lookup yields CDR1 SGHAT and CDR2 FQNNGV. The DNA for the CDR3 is TGTGCCAGCAGCTCTAACTTAAGTGGCTACACCTTC. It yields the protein CASSSNLSGYTF.

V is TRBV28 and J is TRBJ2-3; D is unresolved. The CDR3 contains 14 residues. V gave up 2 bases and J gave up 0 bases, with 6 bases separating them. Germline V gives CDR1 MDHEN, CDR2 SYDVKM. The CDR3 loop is CASSLEASTDTQYF. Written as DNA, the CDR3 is TGTGCCAGCAGTTTAGAGGCCAGCACAGATACGCAGTATTTT.

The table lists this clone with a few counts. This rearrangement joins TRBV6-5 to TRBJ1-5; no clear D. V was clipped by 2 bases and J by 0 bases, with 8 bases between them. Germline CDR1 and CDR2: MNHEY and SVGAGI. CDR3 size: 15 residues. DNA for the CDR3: TGTGCCAGCAGTTACAACAGCTATAGCAATCAGCCCCAGCATTTT. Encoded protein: CASSYNSYSNQPQHF.

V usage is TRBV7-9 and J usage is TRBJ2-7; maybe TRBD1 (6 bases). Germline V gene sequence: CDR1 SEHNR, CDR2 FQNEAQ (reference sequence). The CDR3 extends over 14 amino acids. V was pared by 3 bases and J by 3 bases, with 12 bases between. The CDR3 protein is CASSFAGVDYEQYF. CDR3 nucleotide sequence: TGTGCCAGCAGCTTTGCAGGGGTTGACTACGAGCAGTACTTC.

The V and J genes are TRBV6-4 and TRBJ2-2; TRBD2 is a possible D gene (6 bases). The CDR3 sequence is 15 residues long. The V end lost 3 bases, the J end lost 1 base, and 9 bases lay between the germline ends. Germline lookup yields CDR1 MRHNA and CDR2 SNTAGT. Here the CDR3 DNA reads TGTGCCAGCAGTGAGGCGGGAAGGAACACCGGGGAGCTGTTTTTT. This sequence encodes CASSEAGRNTGELFF.

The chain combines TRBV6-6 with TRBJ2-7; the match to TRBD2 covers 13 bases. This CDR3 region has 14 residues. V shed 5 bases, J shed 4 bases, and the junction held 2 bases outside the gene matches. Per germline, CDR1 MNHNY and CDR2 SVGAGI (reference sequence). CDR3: CASSRTSGSYEQYF. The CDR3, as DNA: TGTGCCAGCAGTCGGACTAGCGGGAGTTACGAGCAGTACTTC.

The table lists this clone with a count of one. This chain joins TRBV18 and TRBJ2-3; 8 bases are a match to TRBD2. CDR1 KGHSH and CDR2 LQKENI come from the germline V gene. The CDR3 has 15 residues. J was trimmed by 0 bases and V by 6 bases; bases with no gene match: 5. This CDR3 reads CASSSSGVSTDTQYF. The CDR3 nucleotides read TGTGCCAGCTCCAGTAGCGGGGTTAGCACAGATACGCAGTATTTT. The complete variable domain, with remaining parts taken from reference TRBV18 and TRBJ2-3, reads NAGVMQNPRHLVRRRGQEARLRCSPMKGHSHVYWYRQLPEEGLKFMVYLQKENIIDESGMPKERFSAEFPKEGPSILRIQQVVRGDSAAYFCASSSSGVSTDTQYFGPGTRLTVL.

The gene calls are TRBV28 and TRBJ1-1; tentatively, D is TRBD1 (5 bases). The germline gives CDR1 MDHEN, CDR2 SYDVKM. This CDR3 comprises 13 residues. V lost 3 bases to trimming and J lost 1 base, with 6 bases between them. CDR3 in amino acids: CASSFRGNTEAFF. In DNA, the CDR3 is TGTGCCAGCAGTTTTAGGGGGAACACTGAAGCTTTCTTT. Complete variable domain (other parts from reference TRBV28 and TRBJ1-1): DVKVTQSSRYLVKRTGEKVFLECVQDMDHENMFWYRQDPGLGLRLIYFSYDVKMKEKGDIPEGYSVSREKKERFSLILESASTNQTSMYLCASSFRGNTEAFFGQGTRLTVV.

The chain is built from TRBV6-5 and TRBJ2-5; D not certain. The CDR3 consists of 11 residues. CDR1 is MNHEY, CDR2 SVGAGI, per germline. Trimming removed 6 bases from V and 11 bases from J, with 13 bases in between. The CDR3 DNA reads TGTGCCAGCAGGCCGACGGTCACGCAGTACTTC. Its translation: CASRPTVTQYF.

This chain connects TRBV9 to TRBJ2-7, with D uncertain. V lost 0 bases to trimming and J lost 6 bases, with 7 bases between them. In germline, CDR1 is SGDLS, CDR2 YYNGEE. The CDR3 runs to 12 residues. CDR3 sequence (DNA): TGTGCCAGCAGCGTAGACGAGACCGAGCAGTACTTC. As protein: CASSVDETEQYF.

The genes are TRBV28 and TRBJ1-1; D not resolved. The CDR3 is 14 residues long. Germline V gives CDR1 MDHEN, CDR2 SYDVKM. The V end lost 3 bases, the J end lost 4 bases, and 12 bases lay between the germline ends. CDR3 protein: CASSLGRSGTEAFF. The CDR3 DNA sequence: TGTGCCAGCAGTTTGGGCAGGTCGGGCACTGAAGCTTTCTTT.

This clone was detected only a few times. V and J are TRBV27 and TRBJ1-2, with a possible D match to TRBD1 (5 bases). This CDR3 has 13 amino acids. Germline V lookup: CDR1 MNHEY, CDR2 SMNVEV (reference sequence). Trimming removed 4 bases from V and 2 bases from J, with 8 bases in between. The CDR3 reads CASSWGTNYGYTF. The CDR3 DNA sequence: TGTGCCAGCAGTTGGGGGACGAACTATGGCTACACCTTC.

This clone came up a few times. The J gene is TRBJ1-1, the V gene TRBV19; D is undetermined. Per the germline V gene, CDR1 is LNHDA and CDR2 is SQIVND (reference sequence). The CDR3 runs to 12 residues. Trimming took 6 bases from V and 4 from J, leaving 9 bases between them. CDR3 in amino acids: CASRFGGTEAFF. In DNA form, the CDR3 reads TGTGCCAGTAGATTCGGAGGCACTGAAGCTTTCTTT.

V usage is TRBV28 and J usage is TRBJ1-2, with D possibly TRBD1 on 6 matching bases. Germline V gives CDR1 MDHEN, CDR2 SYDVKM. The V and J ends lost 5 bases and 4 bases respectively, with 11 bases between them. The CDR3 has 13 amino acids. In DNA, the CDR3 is TGTGCCAGCAGTGGGGGACACCTCTATGGCTACACCTTC. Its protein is CASSGGHLYGYTF.

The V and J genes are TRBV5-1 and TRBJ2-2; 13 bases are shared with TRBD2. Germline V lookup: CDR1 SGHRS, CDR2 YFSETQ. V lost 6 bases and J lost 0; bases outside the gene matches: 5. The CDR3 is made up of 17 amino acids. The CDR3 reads CASKRTSGGANTGELFF. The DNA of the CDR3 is TGCGCCAGCAAAAGGACTAGCGGGGGAGCGAACACCGGGGAGCTGTTTTTT.

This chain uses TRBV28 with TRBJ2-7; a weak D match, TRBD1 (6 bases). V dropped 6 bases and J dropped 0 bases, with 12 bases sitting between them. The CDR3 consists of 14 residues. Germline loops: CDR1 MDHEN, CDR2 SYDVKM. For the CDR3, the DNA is TGTGCCAGCAGGGGGGCCGCAACCTCCTACGAGCAGTACTTC. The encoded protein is CASRGAATSYEQYF.

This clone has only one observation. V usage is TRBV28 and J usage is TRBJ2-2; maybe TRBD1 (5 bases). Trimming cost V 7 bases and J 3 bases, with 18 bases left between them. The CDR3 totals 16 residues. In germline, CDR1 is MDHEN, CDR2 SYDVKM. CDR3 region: CASTSRAGSDTGELFF. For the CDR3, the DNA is TGTGCCAGCACCTCAAGAGCAGGGTCGGACACCGGGGAGCTGTTTTTT.

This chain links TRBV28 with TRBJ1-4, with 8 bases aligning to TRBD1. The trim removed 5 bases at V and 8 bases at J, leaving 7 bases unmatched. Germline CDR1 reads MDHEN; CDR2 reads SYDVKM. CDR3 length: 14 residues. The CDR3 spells CASSPGTGHEKLFF. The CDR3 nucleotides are TGTGCCAGCAGTCCCGGGACAGGTCACGAAAAACTGTTTTTT.

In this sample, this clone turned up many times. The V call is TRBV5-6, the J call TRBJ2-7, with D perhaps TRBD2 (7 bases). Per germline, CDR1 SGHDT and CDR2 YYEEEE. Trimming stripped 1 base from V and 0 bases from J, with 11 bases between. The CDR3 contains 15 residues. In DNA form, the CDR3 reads TGTGCCAGCAGCTTGCGGGGGGCCACCTCCTACGAGCAGTACTTC. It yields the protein CASSLRGATSYEQYF. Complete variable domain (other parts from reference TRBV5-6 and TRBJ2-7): DAGVTQSPTHLIKTRGQQVTLRCSPKSGHDTVSWYQQALGQGPQFIFQYYEEEERQRGNFPDRFSGHQFPNYSSELNVNALLLGDSALYLCASSLRGATSYEQYFGPGTRLTVT.

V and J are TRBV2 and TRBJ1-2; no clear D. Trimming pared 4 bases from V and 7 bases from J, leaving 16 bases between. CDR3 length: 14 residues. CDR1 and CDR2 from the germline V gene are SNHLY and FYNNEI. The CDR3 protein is CASSAEREGAGYTF. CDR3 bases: TGTGCCAGCAGTGCGGAACGAGAAGGCGCTGGCTACACCTTC.